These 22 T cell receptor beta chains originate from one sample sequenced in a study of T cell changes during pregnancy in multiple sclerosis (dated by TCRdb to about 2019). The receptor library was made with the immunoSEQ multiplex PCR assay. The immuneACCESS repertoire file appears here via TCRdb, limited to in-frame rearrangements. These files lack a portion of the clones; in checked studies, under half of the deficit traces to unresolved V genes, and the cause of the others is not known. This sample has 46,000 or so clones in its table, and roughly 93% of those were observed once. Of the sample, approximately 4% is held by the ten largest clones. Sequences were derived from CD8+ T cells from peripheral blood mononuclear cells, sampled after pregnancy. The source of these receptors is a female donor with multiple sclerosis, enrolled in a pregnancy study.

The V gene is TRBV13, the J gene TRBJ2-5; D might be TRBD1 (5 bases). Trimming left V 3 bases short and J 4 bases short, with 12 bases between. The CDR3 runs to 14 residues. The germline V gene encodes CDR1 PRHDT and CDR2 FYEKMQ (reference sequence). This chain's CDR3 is CASSFRQGRETQYF. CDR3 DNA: TGTGCCAGCAGCTTCCGCCAGGGAAGAGAGACCCAGTACTTC.

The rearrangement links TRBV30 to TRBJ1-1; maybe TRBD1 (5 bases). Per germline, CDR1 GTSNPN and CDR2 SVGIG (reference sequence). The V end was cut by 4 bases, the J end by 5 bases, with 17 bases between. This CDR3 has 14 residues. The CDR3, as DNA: TGTGCCTGGACTTCAGGAGGGGATCGGACTGAAGCTTTCTTT. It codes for CAWTSGGDRTEAFF. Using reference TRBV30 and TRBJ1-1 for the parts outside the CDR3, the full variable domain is SQTIHQWPATLVQPVGSPLSLECTVEGTSNPNLYWYRQAAGRGLQLLFYSVGIGQISSEVPQNLSASRPQDRQFILSSKKLLLSDSGFYLCAWTSGGDRTEAFFGQGTRLTVV.

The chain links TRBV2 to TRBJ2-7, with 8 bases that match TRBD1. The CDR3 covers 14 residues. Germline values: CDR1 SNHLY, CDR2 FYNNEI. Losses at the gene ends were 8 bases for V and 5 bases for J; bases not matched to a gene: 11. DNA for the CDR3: TGTGCCAGCGGGGTAACGGACAGGGACGACGAGCAGTACTTC. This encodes CASGVTDRDDEQYF.

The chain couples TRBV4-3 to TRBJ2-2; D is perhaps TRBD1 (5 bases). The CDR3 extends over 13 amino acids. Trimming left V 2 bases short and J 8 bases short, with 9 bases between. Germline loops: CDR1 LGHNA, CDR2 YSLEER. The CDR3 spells CASSQYRLGELFF. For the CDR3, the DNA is TGCGCCAGCAGCCAATACAGGTTAGGGGAGCTGTTTTTT.

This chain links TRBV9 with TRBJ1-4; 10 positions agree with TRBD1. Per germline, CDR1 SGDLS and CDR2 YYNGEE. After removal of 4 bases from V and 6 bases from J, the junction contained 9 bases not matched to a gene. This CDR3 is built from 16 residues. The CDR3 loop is CASSPRWGTGDEKLFF. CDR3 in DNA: TGTGCCAGCAGCCCTCGTTGGGGGACAGGGGATGAAAAACTGTTTTTT.

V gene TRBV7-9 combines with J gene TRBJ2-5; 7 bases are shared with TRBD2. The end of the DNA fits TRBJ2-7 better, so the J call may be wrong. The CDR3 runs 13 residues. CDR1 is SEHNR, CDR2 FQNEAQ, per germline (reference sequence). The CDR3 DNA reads TGTGCCAGCAGCTCCTGGGGGGGGTTCGAGCAGTACTTC. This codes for CASSSWGGFEQYF.

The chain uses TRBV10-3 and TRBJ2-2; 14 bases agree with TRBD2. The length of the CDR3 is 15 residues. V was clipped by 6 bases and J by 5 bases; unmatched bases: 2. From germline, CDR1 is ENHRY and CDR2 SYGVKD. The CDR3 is CAISGTSGSTGELFF. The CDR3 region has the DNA TGTGCCATCAGCGGGACTAGCGGGAGTACCGGGGAGCTGTTTTTT.

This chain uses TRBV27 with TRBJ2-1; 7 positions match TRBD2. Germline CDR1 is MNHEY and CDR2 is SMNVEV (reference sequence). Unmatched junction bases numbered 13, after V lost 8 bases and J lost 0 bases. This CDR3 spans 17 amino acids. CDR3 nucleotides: TGTGCCAGCCTCACGGTCGCGGCTAGCGGCTCCTACAATGAGCAGTTCTTC. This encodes CASLTVAASGSYNEQFF.

CDR3 region: CSVLAGERNNEQFF. CDR3 DNA sequence: TGCAGCGTTTTAGCGGGAGAGAGGAACAATGAGCAGTTCTTC. The gene calls are TRBV29-1 and TRBJ2-1; 9 bases are a match to TRBD2. The length of the CDR3 is 14 residues. CDR1 SQVTM and CDR2 ANQGSEA come from the germline V gene. Trimming cost V 5 bases and J 5 bases; bases outside gene matches: 7.

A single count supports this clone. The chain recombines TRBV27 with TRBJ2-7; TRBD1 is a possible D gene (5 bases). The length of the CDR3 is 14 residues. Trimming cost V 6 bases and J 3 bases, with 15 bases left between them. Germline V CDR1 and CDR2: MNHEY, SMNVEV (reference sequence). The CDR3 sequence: CASRLLGHNYEQYF. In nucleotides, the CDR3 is TGTGCCAGCAGACTCTTAGGACACAACTACGAGCAGTACTTC.

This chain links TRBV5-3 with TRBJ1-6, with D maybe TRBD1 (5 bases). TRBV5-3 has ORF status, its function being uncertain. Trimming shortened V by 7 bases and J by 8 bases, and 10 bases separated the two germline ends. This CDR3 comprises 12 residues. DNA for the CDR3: TGTGCCAGATTTGAACAGGATTCACCCCTCCACTTT. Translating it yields CARFEQDSPLHF.

The CDR3: CASSFSDSNTEAFF. CDR3 in DNA: TGTGCCAGCAGTTTCAGCGACTCGAACACTGAAGCTTTCTTT. This rearrangement joins TRBV27 to TRBJ1-1; D uncertain. The CDR3 extends over 14 amino acids. In germline, CDR1 is MNHEY, CDR2 SMNVEV (reference sequence). Trimming took off 3 bases at V and 1 base at J, with 9 bases between the two ends.

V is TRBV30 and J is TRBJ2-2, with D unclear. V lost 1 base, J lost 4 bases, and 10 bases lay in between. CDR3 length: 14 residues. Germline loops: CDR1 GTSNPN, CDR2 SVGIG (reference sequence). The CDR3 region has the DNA TGTGCCTGGAGTGGACTTGCGGCCACCGGGGAGCTGTTTTTT. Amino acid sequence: CAWSGLAATGELFF.

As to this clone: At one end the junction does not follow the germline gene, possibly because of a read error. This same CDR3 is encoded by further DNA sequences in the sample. As DNA, the CDR3 is TGCGCCAGTAGTCCCGGACAGACTAATGAAAAACTGTTTTTT. It encodes CASSPGQTNEKLFF. This chain links TRBV19 with TRBJ1-4; possible D gene TRBD1, 6 bases. This CDR3 spans 14 amino acids. CDR1 and CDR2 (germline): LNHDA, SQIVND (reference sequence).

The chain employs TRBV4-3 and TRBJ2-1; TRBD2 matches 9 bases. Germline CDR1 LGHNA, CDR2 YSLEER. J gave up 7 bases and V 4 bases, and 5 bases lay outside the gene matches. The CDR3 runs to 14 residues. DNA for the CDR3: TGCGCCAGCAGCCTAGCGGGGGCGGGGAATGAGCAGTTCTTC. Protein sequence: CASSLAGAGNEQFF.

The CDR3 is CASSGGDTSGAAGEQYF. The CDR3 coding sequence is TGTGCCAGCAGCGGGGGAGATACTAGCGGGGCCGCCGGGGAGCAGTACTTC. The chain combines TRBV9 with TRBJ2-7; 10 bases are a match to TRBD2. The germline V gene has CDR1 SGDLS and CDR2 YYNGEE. Germline trimming cut 3 bases from V and 7 bases from J; bases unmatched to any gene: 16. CDR3 length: 17 amino acids.

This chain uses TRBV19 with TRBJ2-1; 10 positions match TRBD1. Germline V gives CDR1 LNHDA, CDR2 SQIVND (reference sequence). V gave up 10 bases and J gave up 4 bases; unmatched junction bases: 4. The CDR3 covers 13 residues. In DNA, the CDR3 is TGTGCCACAGGGACAGGGGTGTACAATGAGCAGTTCTTC. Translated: CATGTGVYNEQFF.

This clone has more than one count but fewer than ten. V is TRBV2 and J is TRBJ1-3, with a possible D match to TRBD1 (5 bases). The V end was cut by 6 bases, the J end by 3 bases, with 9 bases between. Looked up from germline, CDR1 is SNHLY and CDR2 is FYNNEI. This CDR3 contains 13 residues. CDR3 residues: CASRAGFGNTIYF. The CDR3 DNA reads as TGTGCCAGCAGAGCAGGGTTTGGAAACACCATATATTTT. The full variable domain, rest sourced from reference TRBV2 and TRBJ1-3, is EPEVTQTPSHQVTQMGQEVILRCVPISNHLYFYWYRQILGQKVEFLVSFYNNEISEKSEIFDDQFSVERPDGSNFTLKIRSTKLEDSAMYFCASRAGFGNTIYFGEGSWLTVV.

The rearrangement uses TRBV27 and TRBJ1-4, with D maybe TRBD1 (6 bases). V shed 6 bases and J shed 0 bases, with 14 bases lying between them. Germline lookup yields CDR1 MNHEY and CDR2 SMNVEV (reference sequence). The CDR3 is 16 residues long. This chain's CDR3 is CASSDRDTATNEKLFF. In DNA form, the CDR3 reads TGTGCCAGCAGCGATCGGGACACAGCAACTAATGAAAAACTGTTTTTT.

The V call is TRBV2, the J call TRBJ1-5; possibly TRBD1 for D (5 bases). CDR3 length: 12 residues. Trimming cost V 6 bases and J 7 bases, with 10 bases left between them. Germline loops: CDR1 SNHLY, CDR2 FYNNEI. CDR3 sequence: CASRTGVQPQHF. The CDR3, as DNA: TGTGCCAGCAGAACAGGTGTCCAGCCCCAGCATTTT.

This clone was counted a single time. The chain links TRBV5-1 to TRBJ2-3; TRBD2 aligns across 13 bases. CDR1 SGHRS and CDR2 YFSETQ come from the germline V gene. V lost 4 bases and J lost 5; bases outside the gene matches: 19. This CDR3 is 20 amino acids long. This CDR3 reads CASSRFGLAGAAQAGDTQYF. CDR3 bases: TGCGCCAGCAGCCGCTTCGGACTAGCGGGGGCCGCCCAAGCAGGAGATACGCAGTATTTT. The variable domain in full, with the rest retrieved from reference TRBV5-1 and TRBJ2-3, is KAGVTQTPRYLIKTRGQQVTLSCSPISGHRSVSWYQQTPGQGLQFLFEYFSETQRNKGNFPGRFSGRQFSNSRSEMNVSTLELGDSALYLCASSRFGLAGAAQAGDTQYFGPGTRLTVL.

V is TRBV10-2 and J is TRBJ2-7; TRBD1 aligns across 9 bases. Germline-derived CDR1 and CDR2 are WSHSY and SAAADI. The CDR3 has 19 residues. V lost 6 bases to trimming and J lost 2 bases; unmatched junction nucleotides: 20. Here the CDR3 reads CASRGLQGSEGTGTYEQYF. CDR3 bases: TGCGCCAGCAGGGGACTTCAGGGGAGCGAAGGGACAGGGACCTACGAGCAGTACTTC.